The 11 T cell receptor beta chains in this list originate from one sample, sequenced in a study of blood T cell repertoires in COVID-19. TCRdb keeps only in-frame clones here, not all; method: immunoSEQ multiplex PCR. Of 240,000 or so clones detected, approximately 83% appear once; the ten largest clones hold 3% to 3.5%. Material for sequencing was peripheral blood. The receptors originated from a woman in her thirties who had recovered from COVID-19.

The chain carries TRBV5-1 and TRBJ2-5, with 10 bases matching TRBD2. The CDR3 extends over 16 amino acids. V dropped 3 bases and J dropped 4; count of bases not matched to a gene: 9. CDR1 and CDR2 (germline): SGHRS, YFSETQ. CDR3 loop: CASSSFLAGDRETQYF. The CDR3 nucleotides read TGCGCCAGCAGCTCCTTTCTAGCGGGGGACAGAGAGACCCAGTACTTC. Full variable domain (rest looked up from reference TRBV5-1 and TRBJ2-5): KAGVTQTPRYLIKTRGQQVTLSCSPISGHRSVSWYQQTPGQGLQFLFEYFSETQRNKGNFPGRFSGRQFSNSRSEMNVSTLELGDSALYLCASSSFLAGDRETQYFGPGTRLLVL.

This clone was observed a handful of times. The V and J genes are TRBV4-1 and TRBJ2-1; 8 nucleotides line up with TRBD2. This CDR3 comprises 17 residues. Germline CDR1 is MGHRA and CDR2 is YSYEKL. V dropped 0 bases and J dropped 3; count of bases not matched to a gene: 7. In DNA, the CDR3 is TGCGCCAGCAGCCAAGACTACCAGCGGGGGATCTACAATGAGCAGTTCTTC. This encodes CASSQDYQRGIYNEQFF.

CDR3: CASSLTSGGFLPDTQYF. The DNA for the CDR3 is TGTGCCAGCAGCCTGACTAGCGGGGGGTTCCTCCCAGATACGCAGTATTTT. The chain recombines TRBV5-4 with TRBJ2-3; 13 bases are a match to TRBD2. Germline CDR1 and CDR2: SGHNT and YYREEE (reference sequence). Trimming cost V 4 bases and J 4 bases; bases outside gene matches: 9. This CDR3 has 17 amino acids.

This sequence joins TRBV7-9 and TRBJ1-2, with 10 bases aligning to TRBD1. Germline CDR1 and CDR2: SEHNR and FQNEAQ (reference sequence). The junction had 3 bases not matched to a gene; V was cut back by 5 bases and J by 3 bases. This CDR3 is 14 amino acids long. CDR3 residues: CASSPGQGDYGYTF. The CDR3 DNA reads TGTGCCAGCAGCCCAGGACAGGGGGACTATGGCTACACCTTC.

This clone came up a few times. V usage is TRBV4-3 and J usage is TRBJ2-2, with 10 bases that match TRBD1. Trimming at V came to 3 bases and at J to 5 bases, leaving 9 bases not matched to a gene. The germline V gene has CDR1 LGHNA and CDR2 YSLEER. The CDR3 length is 17 residues. CDR3 bases: TGCGCCAGCAGCCACGCGATACCGGGACAGGGGACCGGGGAGCTGTTTTTT. This codes for CASSHAIPGQGTGELFF.

Only one count was recorded for this clone. The chain carries TRBV19 and TRBJ1-1; TRBD1 is a possible D gene (6 bases). Germline CDR1 LNHDA, CDR2 SQIVND (reference sequence). V shed 3 bases and J shed 4 bases, with 15 bases lying between them. This CDR3 region has 15 residues. The CDR3 reads CASSMGNRVITEAFF. For the CDR3, the DNA is TGTGCCAGTAGTATGGGTAACAGGGTTATCACTGAAGCTTTCTTT.

This sequence joins TRBV5-4 and TRBJ1-4, with 9 bases lining up with TRBD1. J gave up 6 bases and V 4 bases, and 7 bases lay outside the gene matches. CDR1 and CDR2 from the germline V gene are SGHNT and YYREEE (reference sequence). CDR3 length equals 15 residues. CDR3 DNA: TGTGCCAGCAGCCGAGGGACAGGGAGGGATGAAAAACTGTTTTTT. Amino acids: CASSRGTGRDEKLFF.

This chain uses TRBV11-2 with TRBJ2-1, with D unresolved. From germline, CDR1 is SGHAT and CDR2 FQNNGV. CDR3 size: 15 residues. Trimming took off 7 bases at V and 4 bases at J, with 17 bases between the two ends. The CDR3 spells CASNEPSLGYNEQFF. The CDR3 DNA reads as TGTGCCAGCAACGAGCCCAGCCTAGGTTACAATGAGCAGTTCTTC.

The chain joins TRBV2 to TRBJ2-1; 16 bases align to TRBD2. This CDR3 is built from 18 residues. In germline, CDR1 is SNHLY, CDR2 FYNNEI. Trimming took 7 bases from V and 6 from J; bases not matched to a gene: 12. This chain's CDR3 is CASMPGTSGGAGTNEQFF. In DNA form, the CDR3 reads TGTGCCAGCATGCCCGGGACTAGCGGGGGGGCGGGGACCAATGAGCAGTTCTTC.

This clone showed up just a few times. The rearrangement uses TRBV4-1 and TRBJ1-2; possibly TRBD1 for D (5 bases). The CDR3 has 18 residues. Germline assignment: CDR1 MGHRA and CDR2 YSYEKL. The V end was cut by 0 bases, the J end by 0 bases, with 17 bases between. The CDR3 DNA reads TGCGCCAGCAGCCAAGATCGTTTTTGGGGCAGGACTAACTATGGCTACACCTTC. Amino acid sequence: CASSQDRFWGRTNYGYTF.

The gene calls are TRBV10-2 and TRBJ1-1; D not certain. The ends were cut back, 2 bases at V and 1 base at J, with 20 bases in the middle. Germline CDR1 WSHSY, CDR2 SAAADI. The CDR3 is 18 amino acids. CDR3 bases: TGCGCCAGCAGTGAGGGAGGTGGCGGGGTCTTGGGGAACACTGAAGCTTTCTTT. Protein sequence: CASSEGGGGVLGNTEAFF.